The next 24 T cell receptor beta chains were all read from a single sample in a study of beta chain features in type 1 diabetes. Study results and caveats: Within each of all four CD4+ subsets, Type 1 diabetes patients had TCRB CDR3s that were moderately but significantly shorter.

All of the isolated RNA was reverse transcribed, so expressed TCRB transcripts were sequenced. Method: immunoSEQ multiplex PCR; TCRdb's copy keeps in-frame clones and lacks some. The sample carries some 350,000 clones, roughly 12% recorded once. These receptors' antigens are unknown. Sequenced: naive CD4+ T cells from blood. The receptors were sampled from a young woman with type 1 diabetes.

V is TRBV13 and J is TRBJ2-7; 7 bases map to TRBD1. CDR1 PRHDT and CDR2 FYEKMQ come from the germline V gene (reference sequence). CDR3 length: 17 amino acids. V shed 0 bases and J 0 bases; nucleotides not matched to a gene: 8. This CDR3 reads CASSLGLGTENSYEQYV. The DNA of the CDR3 is TGTGCCAGCAGCTTAGGCCTCGGGACAGAGAACTCCTACGAGCAGTACGTC.

This clone appeared a single time. V is TRBV7-2 and J is TRBJ2-7; D is possibly TRBD2 (5 bases). This CDR3 spans 13 amino acids. Trimming removed 2 bases at V and 6 bases at J, with 11 bases between. CDR1 and CDR2 from the germline V gene are SGHTA and FQGNSA. The CDR3 here is CASSLLLGGEQYF. In DNA form, the CDR3 reads TGTGCCAGCAGCTTACTCCTCGGAGGCGAGCAGTACTTC.

The chain joins TRBV7-2 to TRBJ1-5; D may be TRBD1 (6 bases). CDR3 length: 14 residues. The V and J ends lost 1 base and 5 bases respectively, with 9 bases between them. The germline gives CDR1 SGHTA, CDR2 FQGNSA. The CDR3 region is CASSLGRGDQPQHF. CDR3 nucleotide sequence: TGTGCCAGCAGCTTAGGCAGGGGCGATCAGCCCCAGCATTTT.

The chain combines TRBV30 with TRBJ1-1, with a possible D match to TRBD1 (5 bases). The CDR3 is made up of 15 amino acids. Trimming pared 1 base from V and 0 bases from J, leaving 12 bases between. CDR1 and CDR2 (germline): GTSNPN, SVGIG (reference sequence). DNA of the CDR3: TGTGCCTGGAGTGGGCAGGGATGGATGAACACTGAAGCTTTCTTT. Amino acid sequence: CAWSGQGWMNTEAFF.

This clone appeared a few times. The chain couples TRBV7-2 to TRBJ2-7; no reliable D call. The CDR3 is 12 residues long. The germline CDR1 and CDR2 sequences are SGHTA and FQGNSA. Trimming cost V 2 bases and J 2 bases, with 4 bases left between them. This CDR3 reads CASSLSTYEQYF. Here the CDR3 DNA reads TGTGCCAGCAGCTTATCCACCTACGAGCAGTACTTC.

This chain links TRBV29-1 with TRBJ2-1, with 8 bases lining up with TRBD2. The trim removed 8 bases at V and 4 bases at J, leaving 13 bases unmatched. CDR1 and CDR2 from the germline V gene are SQVTM and ANQGSEA. The CDR3 loop spans 15 amino acids. The CDR3 reads CSTRPPGLVYNEQFF. CDR3 sequence (DNA): TGCAGCACCCGACCGCCGGGACTAGTTTACAATGAGCAGTTCTTC.

In this sample, this clone turned up a few times. This chain links TRBV6-5 with TRBJ1-2, with D hard to call. V was trimmed by 6 bases and J by 3 bases, leaving 14 bases between them. Germline V gene sequence: CDR1 MNHEY, CDR2 SVGAGI. The CDR3 extends over 14 amino acids. Here the CDR3 DNA reads TGTGCCAGCAGCCGACCGGGTCTAGACTATGGCTACACCTTC. Protein: CASSRPGLDYGYTF.

In DNA, the CDR3 is TGTGCCAGCAGCCGACAGGGGGTGGGCTATGGCTACACCTTC. Residues: CASSRQGVGYGYTF. The genes are TRBV28 and TRBJ1-2, with 9 nucleotides matching TRBD1. Germline V gene data show CDR1 as MDHEN and CDR2 as SYDVKM. The CDR3 consists of 14 residues. The J segment lost 4 bases and the V segment lost 6 bases, leaving 6 bases of the junction unmatched.

This chain connects TRBV18 to TRBJ2-1; D perhaps matches TRBD1 (6 bases). The V end lost 2 bases, the J end lost 7 bases, and 12 bases lay between the germline ends. The CDR3 has 14 residues. Germline-derived CDR1 and CDR2 are KGHSH and LQKENI. The CDR3 here is CASSPERQVNEQFF. The CDR3 DNA is TGTGCCAGCTCACCAGAACGACAGGTTAATGAGCAGTTCTTC.

This clone was counted a single time. This chain links TRBV9 with TRBJ1-5; D uncertain. Per germline, CDR1 SGDLS and CDR2 YYNGEE. This CDR3 is built from 14 residues. Between the trimmed V and J ends, which lost 2 bases and 4 bases, there was a span of 10 bases. This chain's CDR3 is CASSVNSGNQPQHF. In nucleotides, the CDR3 is TGTGCCAGCAGCGTCAACAGCGGGAATCAGCCCCAGCATTTT.

This clone was recorded only once. This chain connects TRBV4-1 to TRBJ1-5; weak D call: TRBD1 (5 bases). Trimming removed 0 bases at V and 3 bases at J, with 15 bases between. CDR3 length: 17 residues. Germline CDR1 and CDR2: MGHRA and YSYEKL. The CDR3 sequence: CASSQEGGRNYNQPQHF. In nucleotides, the CDR3 is TGCGCCAGCAGCCAAGAGGGGGGACGGAACTACAATCAGCCCCAGCATTTT.

This chain connects TRBV9 to TRBJ2-6, with 13 bases identical to TRBD2. CDR1 is SGDLS and CDR2 is YYNGEE in the germline V gene. Trimming removed 0 bases from V and 0 bases from J; junction bases left unmatched: 6. The CDR3 runs 20 residues. The CDR3 region has the DNA TGTGCCAGCAGCGTAGGTCTCGGACTAGCGGGGGACTCTGGGGCCAACGTCCTGACTTTC. Amino acid sequence: CASSVGLGLAGDSGANVLTF.

The chain has TRBV6-5 and TRBJ1-4, with 8 bases that match TRBD1. The CDR3 length is 15 residues. V lost 2 bases, J lost 9 bases, and 8 bases stayed unmatched. Germline values: CDR1 MNHEY, CDR2 SVGAGI. The DNA of the CDR3 is TGTGCCAGCAGTTACCCGGACAGGGTCAATCAAAAACTGTTTTTT. Translation gives CASSYPDRVNQKLFF.

This clone came up a few times. V gene TRBV29-1 combines with J gene TRBJ1-5; TRBD1 matches 7 bases. The J segment lost 5 bases and the V segment lost 3 bases, leaving 4 bases of the junction unmatched. Germline assignment: CDR1 SQVTM and CDR2 ANQGSEA. CDR3 length equals 13 residues. The CDR3 region has the DNA TGCAGCGTTGATCTAGGGGGCCATCAGCCCCAGCATTTT. Translation: CSVDLGGHQPQHF. The whole variable domain, remainder taken from reference TRBV29-1 and TRBJ1-5, is SAVISQKPSRDICQRGTSLTIQCQVDSQVTMMFWYRQQPGQSLTLIATANQGSEATYESGFVIDKFPISRPNLTFSTLTVSNMSPEDSSIYLCSVDLGGHQPQHFGDGTRLSIL.

This chain uses TRBV6-5 with TRBJ1-4, with 7 bases matching TRBD1. The CDR3 is 12 residues long. Germline V CDR1 and CDR2: MNHEY, SVGAGI. The junction had 6 bases not matched to a gene; V was cut back by 6 bases and J by 11 bases. CDR3 bases: TGTGCCAGCAGCCCAACAGGGGCTAAACTGTTTTTT. Translated, it gives CASSPTGAKLFF.

The V call is TRBV19, the J call TRBJ2-7; tentative D call: TRBD2 (5 bases). Per the germline V gene, CDR1 is LNHDA and CDR2 is SQIVND (reference sequence). The CDR3 has 14 residues. Trimming removed 4 bases at V and 6 bases at J, with 16 bases between. The CDR3 spells CASSTGRSGSEQYV. The CDR3 DNA follows: TGTGCCAGTAGTACCGGGCGGTCGGGGAGCGAGCAGTACGTC.

As regards this clone: The same CDR3 also results from other DNA sequences found in this sample. The genes are TRBV18 and TRBJ1-5; 11 bases agree with TRBD1. The CDR3 is 15 residues long. Germline lookup yields CDR1 KGHSH and CDR2 LQKENI. With V trimmed by 4 bases and J by 2 bases, 1 base remained unmatched. CDR3 DNA: TGTGCCAGCTCACTGGGACAGGGGGGCAATCAGCCCCAGCATTTT. Translated, it gives CASSLGQGGNQPQHF.

Of note for this clone: Other DNA sequences in this specimen translate into the identical CDR3. This rearrangement joins TRBV5-1 to TRBJ2-3, with TRBD2 matching over 11 bases. The J segment lost 3 bases and the V segment lost 0 bases, leaving 3 bases of the junction unmatched. CDR1 and CDR2 (germline): SGHRS, YFSETQ. The CDR3 loop spans 16 amino acids. CDR3 nucleotide sequence: TGCGCCAGCAGCTTGGAGCCTAGCGGGAGGACAGATACGCAGTATTTT. Translation: CASSLEPSGRTDTQYF.

The chain combines TRBV4-3 with TRBJ2-3; D might be TRBD2 (6 bases). The CDR3 runs to 17 residues. Germline V lookup: CDR1 LGHNA, CDR2 YSLEER. V was trimmed by 0 bases and J by 2 bases, leaving 15 bases between them. In DNA form, the CDR3 reads TGCGCCAGCAGCCAAGATTGGGGGAGCGGGCCCACAGATACGCAGTATTTT. Translating it yields CASSQDWGSGPTDTQYF.

The rearrangement uses TRBV30 and TRBJ2-1, with D unresolved. Germline assignment: CDR1 GTSNPN and CDR2 SVGIG (reference sequence). This CDR3 spans 13 amino acids. Trimming cost V 5 bases and J 5 bases, with 13 bases left between them. In DNA, the CDR3 is TGTGCCTGGGCTACCGCTCCTAACAATGAGCAGTTCTTC. This encodes CAWATAPNNEQFF.

There are a few counts of this clone. The chain employs TRBV20-1 and TRBJ1-4, with 8 bases lining up with TRBD1. J lost 15 bases, V lost 3 bases, and 6 bases had no gene match. The CDR3 contains 11 residues. CDR1 and CDR2 (germline): DFQATT, SNEGSKA (reference sequence). CDR3 nucleotide sequence: TGCAGTGCTAGTCCCCCGGGACAGGTGTTTTTT. Encoded protein: CSASPPGQVFF.

The V call is TRBV18, the J call TRBJ2-6; D call uncertain. V was clipped by 0 bases and J by 4 bases, with 7 bases between them. This CDR3 is built from 15 residues. From germline, CDR1 is KGHSH and CDR2 LQKENI. CDR3 protein: CASSPPSSGANVLTF. The CDR3 DNA sequence: TGTGCCAGCTCACCACCGTCGTCCGGGGCCAACGTCCTGACTTTC.

This clone was seen a handful of times. This chain joins TRBV28 and TRBJ2-1; D might be TRBD1 (6 bases). The germline V gene encodes CDR1 MDHEN and CDR2 SYDVKM. The ends were cut back, 7 bases at V and 5 bases at J, with 21 bases in the middle. The CDR3 contains 16 residues. The DNA for the CDR3 is TGTGCCAGCATCCCCTTAAGGTACAGGGCCCACAATGAGCAGTTCTTC. Its translation: CASIPLRYRAHNEQFF.

V is TRBV19 and J is TRBJ1-1, with D possibly being TRBD1 (5 bases). Trimming removed 7 bases at V and 5 bases at J, with 20 bases between. Per the germline V gene, CDR1 is LNHDA and CDR2 is SQIVND (reference sequence). The CDR3 sequence is 15 residues long. The CDR3 sequence is CASKGRRGVGTEAFF. CDR3 bases: TGTGCCAGTAAGGGCCGTCGGGGGGTTGGTACTGAAGCTTTCTTT.